Below, one T cell receptor (beta chain) is given with its context. No antigen is known for it. No base quality information exists; no much larger clone differs at one position. The sample originates from a study of graft-versus-host responses after intestinal transplantation (dated by TCRdb to the early 2020s). For the wider study: The transplants that recipients received were multivisceral, liver-intestinal, or isolated intestinal. Every recipient was given anti-thymocyte globulin induction, followed by 3 to 4 years of maintenance tacrolimus and steroids. After intestinal transplantation, graft-versus-host and host-versus-graft alloreactive T cell clones in the graft, circulation and bone marrow were tracked using bulk TCR-beta CDR3 sequencing. To identify alloreactive clones, pre-transplant mixed lymphocyte reaction products were sequenced and then compared with unstimulated pre-transplant donor and recipient T cells. The cohort enrolled some 23 intestinal transplant recipients including one retransplant, and a few patients lacking pretransplant specimens were excluded. Donor T cell macrochimerism was defined as a peak of at least 4% donor T cells among recipient peripheral blood mononuclear cells. Samples from a few later patients were sequenced in-house on an Illumina MiSeq with MiXCR processing rather than by the commercial service.

The V and J ends are trimmed by 6 bases and 8 bases, leaving 13 bases between them. The cysteine opens and the phenylalanine closes a CDR3 of 11 amino acids. Only the CDR3 DNA stays, 33 bases, in frame from base 1. CDR1 and CDR2, looked up from the germline V gene (reference sequence), are DFQATT and SNEGSKA. The sample's time point, from its label and the paper: cells obtained before transplantation from donor or recipient. CD3+CD4+ and CD3+CD8+ populations were FACS-sorted from unstimulated pre-transplant donor and recipient cells taken from spleen or lymph nodes. Findings and caveats that apply to the study as a whole: The relatively low number and heterogeneity of intestinal transplant patients limited the conclusions. Peak levels of circulating GvH clones were associated with declines in HvG clones early after transplant. GvH clones were found in recipient bone marrow, and some of the GvH clones appeared earlier in ileal mucosa or blood, which is consistent with an intestinal mucosal origin. Patients with donor T cell macrochimerism had high GvH to HvG T cell clonal ratios in their allografts.

Library construction relied on the immunoSEQ multiplex PCR assay. For most patients, genomic DNA was isolated using the Qiagen DNeasy Blood and Tissue Kit and was shipped frozen to Adaptive Biotechnologies for TCR sequencing. High-throughput TCR-beta CDR3 sequencing of genomic DNA from most patients was performed by Adaptive Biotechnologies. Under the source paper's analysis protocol: Adaptive's ImmunoSEQ software was the source of the TCR sequencing data for roughly 19 patients, while three other patients were processed with MiXCR and VDJtools. To correct CD4 versus CD8 sorting errors, sequences present in both subsets at a frequency ratio below 5:1 were removed. CDR3 nucleotide sequences shared between donor and recipient were removed because their origin could not be assigned. To be classed as alloreactive, a clone needed at least 2-fold expansion over unstimulated cells and a minimum CFSE-low frequency of 0.002% (template counts) or 0.001% (read counts). Clones were considered mappable if detected in sequenced pre-transplant spleen, lymph node, or MLR CFSE-low populations of the donor or recipient. Cumulative frequency of alloreactive clones was calculated as a percentage of all sequences weighted by copy number. TCRdb re-hosts the immuneACCESS table, in-frame sequences only. Its copies lack some clones; in the studies checked, an unresolved V gene accounts for under half of them, and the cause for the rest is not known. V and J calls plus clone size are reproduced from that table; the DNA served to infer D and trimming. The sample table lists some 76,000 clones, about nine tenths of them with a count of one. The ten largest account for less than 9.5% of the sample.

The sequence derives from a human donor who was the organ donor for an intestinal transplant. The sequence is built from TRBV20-1 and TRBJ1-2; confidence is insufficient to name the D gene. Sequenced material: unstimulated CD8+ T cells sorted from spleen or lymph node cells, taken before transplant. The CDR3 loop reads CSATNSGGYTF. The DNA reads TGCAGTGCAACTAACTCGGGGGGCTACACCTTC.